These 19 T cell receptor beta chains were all obtained from the same sample, sequenced in a study of T cells in Graves' hyperthyroidism and ophthalmopathy. The TCR beta CDR3 regions underwent amplification using RNA transcripts as the source. The TCR CDR3 first-round RT-PCR relied on the HTBI primer set. TCRdb passed the multiplex PCR reads through MiXCR, listing each CDR3 protein once. The sample yields some 490,000 distinct CDR3 sequences, about 20% seen once. Sequenced material: blood. These TCRs come from a woman in her 70s with Graves' ophthalmopathy.

This clonotype was seen more than once but under ten times. The chain is built from TRBV11-2 and TRBJ2-5, with 9 nucleotides matching TRBD1. The CDR3 consists of 20 residues. Germline V lookup: CDR1 SGHAT, CDR2 FQNNGV. V shed 4 bases and J 2 bases; nucleotides not matched to a gene: 20. CDR3 coding DNA: TGTGCCAGCAGCTCGAGGAGGGGGACAGGGAGGCGTTACCCTCAAGAGACCCAGTACTTC. Amino acid sequence: CASSSRRGTGRRYPQETQYF.

This clonotype was seen only a few times. The V and J genes are TRBV5-1 and TRBJ2-1, with TRBD1 identical over 9 bases. Trimming removed 3 bases from V and 0 bases from J; junction bases left unmatched: 13. CDR1 and CDR2 (germline): SGHRS, YFSETQ. This CDR3 is built from 19 residues. The CDR3 sequence: CASSSIRPGQGSSYNEQFF. CDR3 bases: TGCGCCAGCAGCTCAATACGCCCGGGACAGGGAAGCTCCTACAATGAGCAGTTCTTC.

This clonotype was counted a few times. This chain uses TRBV20-1 with TRBJ2-7; tentatively, D is TRBD1 or TRBD2 (5 bases each). Germline V CDR1 and CDR2: DFQATT, SNEGSKA (reference sequence). This CDR3 has 14 residues. The V gene lost 0 bases and the J gene lost 3 bases, with 12 bases spanning the gap. The CDR3 coding sequence is TGCAGTGCTAGAGATCCGGGACGGGACTACGAGCAGTACTTC. Encoded protein: CSARDPGRDYEQYF.

The table lists this clonotype with many counts. CDR3 nucleotides: TGTGCCAGCAGCTTAACGGACTCTAACTATGGCTACACCTTC. Protein product: CASSLTDSNYGYTF. The V and J genes are TRBV7-2 and TRBJ1-2; D remains unclear. CDR1 is SGHTA and CDR2 is FQGNSA in the germline V gene. Trimming cost V 2 bases and J 0 bases, with 7 bases left between them. There are 14 residues in the CDR3.

This clonotype came up many times. The rearrangement joins TRBV5-6 to TRBJ1-1; 8 bases agree with TRBD1. The ends lost 0 bases at V and 5 bases at J; junction bases unmatched: 6. The germline V gene has CDR1 SGHDT and CDR2 YYEEEE. The CDR3 covers 15 residues. CDR3 amino acids: CASSLARTGRTEAFF. The CDR3 DNA sequence: TGTGCCAGCAGCTTGGCACGGACAGGGCGAACTGAAGCTTTCTTT.

In the case of this clonotype: This is likely a read error, given that the CDR3 carries no conserved phenylalanine or tryptophan at its end. The J gene is TRBJ1-1, the V gene TRBV5-1, with D hard to call. The CDR3 sequence is 13 residues long. Deletions cut 7 bases from V and 1 base from J, with 11 bases between. Germline CDR1 is SGHRS and CDR2 is YFSETQ. In nucleotides, the CDR3 is TGCGCCAGCCAGAAGATGGCGAACACTGAAGCTTTCTCT. Protein sequence: CASQKMANTEAFS.

This clonotype was recorded many times. V and J are TRBV5-1 and TRBJ2-2; 10 nucleotides match TRBD2. This CDR3 has 16 residues. Trimming cost V 0 bases and J 4 bases; bases outside gene matches: 3. Germline lookup yields CDR1 SGHRS and CDR2 YFSETQ. CDR3 amino acids: CASSLVASGSTGELFF. The CDR3 bases are TGCGCCAGCAGCTTGGTCGCTAGCGGGAGCACCGGGGAGCTGTTTTTT.

V gene TRBV20-1 combines with J gene TRBJ2-1; D is undetermined. The CDR3 is 10 residues long. Germline lookup yields CDR1 DFQATT and CDR2 SNEGSKA (reference sequence). V dropped 5 bases and J dropped 7 bases, with 6 bases sitting between them. CDR3 protein: CSASQNEQFF. The CDR3 coding sequence is TGCAGTGCTTCCCAGAATGAGCAGTTCTTC.

This chain uses TRBV7-2 with TRBJ2-1, with D unresolved. V was clipped by 3 bases and J by 3 bases, with 6 bases between them. Germline CDR1 reads SGHTA; CDR2 reads FQGNSA. CDR3 length: 13 residues. The CDR3 region has the DNA TGTGCCAGCAGCTTCGACCACTACAATGAGCAGTTCTTC. It is translated as CASSFDHYNEQFF.

The gene calls are TRBV3-1 and TRBJ1-2; 8 bases fit TRBD1. This CDR3 has 14 residues. Germline V gene data show CDR1 as LGHDT and CDR2 as YNNKEL (reference sequence). Trimming at V came to 4 bases and at J to 8 bases, leaving 9 bases not matched to a gene. CDR3 sequence reads: CASSPRTGKKGYTF. DNA of the CDR3: TGTGCCAGCAGCCCCAGGACAGGGAAAAAAGGCTACACCTTC.

This clonotype was counted a few times. This chain uses TRBV7-2 with TRBJ2-7; 9 bases fit TRBD1. There are 15 residues in the CDR3. CDR1 is SGHTA and CDR2 is FQGNSA in the germline V gene. Trimming took 5 bases from V and 2 from J; bases not matched to a gene: 7. DNA of the CDR3: TGTGCCAGCAGCCTTGACAGGGGGGGAGCCTACGAGCAGTACTTC. Protein: CASSLDRGGAYEQYF.

The chain is built from TRBV14 and TRBJ2-1; D uncertain. Germline V lookup: CDR1 SGHDN, CDR2 FVKESK. This CDR3 is built from 14 residues. Trimming pared 0 bases from V and 9 bases from J, leaving 12 bases between. CDR3 residues: CASSQDLAWSEQFF. CDR3 nucleotides: TGTGCCAGCAGCCAAGATCTGGCCTGGAGTGAGCAGTTCTTC.

Of note for this clonotype: This could be a read error, since a much larger clone is one nucleotide away. This chain uses TRBV6-2 or TRBV6-3 with TRBJ2-7; 7 bases line up with TRBD1. This CDR3 has 15 residues. V shed 0 bases and J 3 bases; nucleotides not matched to a gene: 5. Per germline, CDR1 MNHEY and CDR2 SVGEGT. CDR3 in DNA: TGTGCCAGCAGTTACTCGGACAGGACAGGCTACGAGCAGTACTTC. Protein: CASSYSDRTGYEQYF.

The sample holds many counts of this clonotype. V and J are TRBV12-3 or TRBV12-4 and TRBJ2-3, with 16 bases identical to TRBD2. The CDR3 sequence is 18 residues long. V shed 5 bases, J shed 3 bases, and the junction held 8 bases outside the gene matches. The CDR3 region is CASSPGTSGRARTDTQYF. As DNA, the CDR3 is TGTGCCAGCAGTCCCGGGACTAGCGGGAGGGCCCGTACAGATACGCAGTATTTT.

This clonotype showed up just a few times. The rearrangement uses TRBV12-3 or TRBV12-4 and TRBJ1-3; no definite D call. The CDR3 contains 16 residues. V lost 3 bases and J lost 0, with 12 bases in between. The CDR3: CASSLGISFSGNTIYF. The CDR3 DNA sequence: TGTGCCAGCAGTTTGGGCATCTCCTTCTCTGGAAACACCATATATTTT.

The table lists this clonotype with many counts. This sequence joins TRBV2 and TRBJ2-3; no firm D call. In germline, CDR1 is SNHLY, CDR2 FYNNEI. V gave up 8 bases and J gave up 0 bases, with 6 bases separating them. CDR3 length equals 12 residues. The CDR3 region is CASDTSTDTQYF. CDR3 nucleotide sequence: TGTGCCAGCGACACCAGCACAGATACGCAGTATTTT.

This clonotype has a handful of counts. The CDR3 loop is CASSMGTLSYEQYF. CDR3 DNA: TGTGCCAGTAGTATGGGGACCCTCTCCTACGAGCAGTACTTC. The chain is built from TRBV19 and TRBJ2-7, with D perhaps TRBD1 or TRBD2 (5 bases each). The CDR3 spans 14 residues. The V and J ends lost 3 bases and 0 bases respectively, with 9 bases between them. Germline CDR1 is LNHDA and CDR2 is SQIVND (reference sequence).

This clonotype showed up just a few times. The CDR3 is CASSWPQAGGDTQYF. The CDR3 nucleotides read TGTGCCAGCAGTTGGCCCCAAGCGGGAGGAGATACGCAGTATTTT. The chain joins TRBV6-2 or TRBV6-3 to TRBJ2-3; 9 bases are shared with TRBD2. The J segment lost 5 bases and the V segment lost 4 bases, leaving 7 bases of the junction unmatched. Per germline, CDR1 MNHEY and CDR2 SVGEGT. The CDR3 totals 15 residues.

This clonotype was found many times. This chain uses TRBV2 with TRBJ2-7; weak D call: TRBD2 (6 bases). CDR1 SNHLY and CDR2 FYNNEI come from the germline V gene. Trimming cost V 6 bases and J 5 bases, with 14 bases left between them. This CDR3 is built from 13 residues. CDR3 DNA: TGTGCCAGCAGGCCTAGCGCTACTCACGAGCAGTACTTC. It specifies CASRPSATHEQYF.